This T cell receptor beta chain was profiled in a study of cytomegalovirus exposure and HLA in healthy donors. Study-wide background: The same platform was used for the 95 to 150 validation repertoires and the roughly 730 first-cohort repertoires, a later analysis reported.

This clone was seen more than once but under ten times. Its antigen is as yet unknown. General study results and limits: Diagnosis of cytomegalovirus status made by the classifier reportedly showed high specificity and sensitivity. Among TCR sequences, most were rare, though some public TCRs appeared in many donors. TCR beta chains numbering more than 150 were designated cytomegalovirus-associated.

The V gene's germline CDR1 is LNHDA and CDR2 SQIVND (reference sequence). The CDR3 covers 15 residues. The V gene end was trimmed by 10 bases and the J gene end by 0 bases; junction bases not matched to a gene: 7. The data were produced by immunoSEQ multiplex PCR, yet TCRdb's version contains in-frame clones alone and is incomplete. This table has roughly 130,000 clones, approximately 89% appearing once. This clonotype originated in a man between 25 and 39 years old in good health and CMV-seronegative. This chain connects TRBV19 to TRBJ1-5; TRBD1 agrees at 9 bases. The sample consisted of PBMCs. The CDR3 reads CATRQGVYSNQPQHF. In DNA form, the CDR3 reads TGTGCCACGAGACAGGGGGTCTATAGCAATCAGCCCCAGCATTTT.